This T cell receptor beta chain was identified during a study of beta chain features in type 1 diabetes. Sequencing targeted expressed TCRB transcripts, as all isolated RNA had been reverse transcribed. Libraries were prepared by immunoSEQ multiplex PCR; TCRdb keeps only in-frame clonotypes and omits some of them. In the table there are about 240,000 clones, 27% of which are singletons. Germline CDR1 is GTSNPN and CDR2 is SVGIG (reference sequence). The length of the CDR3 is 12 residues. V lost 3 bases, J lost 4 bases, and 7 bases lay in between. The sequence was collected from a man aged 25-40 years in good health. Sequenced: central memory CD4+ T cells from blood. The chain combines TRBV30 with TRBJ1-3, with TRBD1 as a possible D gene (5 bases). The CDR3 region is CAWRAGGNTIYF. CDR3 DNA sequence: TGTGCCTGGAGGGCAGGGGGAAACACCATATATTTT.